What follows are 19 T cell receptor beta chains derived from one specimen sequenced in a study of OX40 agonist ivuxolimab in advanced cancers. Clones were sequenced by immunoSEQ multiplex PCR, and TCRdb holds only the in-frame ones, with some missing. The sample includes around 40,000 clones, approximately 80% of them seen just once. The source was CD4+ or CD8+ T cells sorted from blood, collected in a trial of the OX40 agonist ivuxolimab. The receptors derive from an adult with an advanced solid tumor such as melanoma, head and neck, liver or kidney cancer.

This sequence joins TRBV10-3 and TRBJ2-1; a weak D match, TRBD2 (5 bases). CDR1 is ENHRY and CDR2 is SYGVKD in the germline V gene. The CDR3 has 14 residues. V shed 3 bases and J shed 4 bases, with 10 bases lying between them. The CDR3 spells CAISDGEGYNEQFF. The DNA for the CDR3 is TGTGCCATCAGTGATGGAGAGGGATACAATGAGCAGTTCTTC.

This clone was counted a single time. The chain couples TRBV7-3 to TRBJ2-1; a weak D match, TRBD1 (5 bases). V was cut by 1 base and J by 5 bases, with 9 bases left in between. CDR3 size: 14 residues. Germline-derived CDR1 and CDR2 are SGHTA and FQGTGA. CDR3 nucleotides: TGTGCCAGCAGCTTAATGGTAGGGGACAATGAGCAGTTCTTC. Encoded protein: CASSLMVGDNEQFF.

V gene TRBV11-2 combines with J gene TRBJ2-1, with no clear D. Germline assignment: CDR1 SGHAT and CDR2 FQNNGV. The V end was cut by 0 bases, the J end by 5 bases, with 5 bases between. The CDR3 contains 13 residues. This CDR3 is CASSLDQNNEQFF. CDR3 in DNA: TGTGCCAGCAGCTTAGATCAGAACAATGAGCAGTTCTTC.

The chain has TRBV7-9 and TRBJ1-3, with D possibly being TRBD1 (5 bases). Per the germline V gene, CDR1 is SEHNR and CDR2 is FQNEAQ (reference sequence). The CDR3 is 19 amino acids. Trimming stripped 0 bases from V and 4 bases from J, with 22 bases between. Here the CDR3 DNA reads TGTGCCAGCAGCTTAGCGCTCGGGGGGTCAGTAACAGGCGGAAACACCATATATTTT. Translating gives CASSLALGGSVTGGNTIYF. Full variable domain (rest looked up from reference TRBV7-9 and TRBJ1-3): DTGVSQNPRHKITKRGQNVTFRCDPISEHNRLYWYRQTLGQGPEFLTYFQNEAQLEKSRLLSDRFSAERPKGSFSTLEIQRTEQGDSAMYLCASSLALGGSVTGGNTIYFGEGSWLTVV.

The chain is built from TRBV7-8 and TRBJ1-1; TRBD1 agrees at 7 bases. Trimming cost V 5 bases and J 1 base; bases outside gene matches: 4. The CDR3 sequence is 14 residues long. Germline V gene lookup returns CDR1 SGHVS and CDR2 FQNEAQ. The CDR3 region is CASSPGTANTEAFF. For the CDR3, the DNA is TGTGCCAGCAGCCCGGGGACAGCGAACACTGAAGCTTTCTTT.

The chain employs TRBV20-1 and TRBJ1-2, with unresolved D. The CDR3 covers 11 residues. V was trimmed by 3 bases and J by 7 bases, leaving 9 bases between them. The germline gives CDR1 DFQATT, CDR2 SNEGSKA (reference sequence). The CDR3 DNA reads TGCAGTGCTAGGGCCCCGGGTGGCTACACCTTC. Amino acid sequence: CSARAPGGYTF.

The gene calls are TRBV10-3 and TRBJ2-7; 10 bases line up with TRBD2. The CDR3 covers 13 residues. J lost 3 bases, V lost 6 bases, and 2 bases had no gene match. Germline CDR1 and CDR2: ENHRY and SYGVKD. This chain's CDR3 is CAISASGGYEQYF. The CDR3 DNA follows: TGTGCCATCAGCGCTAGCGGGGGCTACGAGCAGTACTTC.

The genes are TRBV7-3 and TRBJ1-1; possibly TRBD1 for D (5 bases). The CDR3 is made up of 15 amino acids. The germline V gene has CDR1 SGHTA and CDR2 FQGTGA. Deletions cut 7 bases from V and 3 bases from J, with 18 bases between. The CDR3 nucleotides are TGTGCCAGCACCCTTTCCCCAGGGTCGGACACTGAAGCTTTCTTT. Its protein product is CASTLSPGSDTEAFF. Supplemented by reference TRBV7-3 and TRBJ1-1, the full variable domain reads GAGVSQTPSNKVTEKGKYVELRCDPISGHTALYWYRQSLGQGPEFLIYFQGTGAADDSGLPNDRFFAVRPEGSVSTLKIQRTERGDSAVYLCASTLSPGSDTEAFFGQGTRLTVV.

CDR3 DNA: TGTGCCAGCAGCCTACGACAGGGCGGCTCTGGAAACACCATATATTTT. Translated, it gives CASSLRQGGSGNTIYF. The genes are TRBV7-2 and TRBJ1-3, with 7 positions matching TRBD1. V lost 5 bases, J lost 0 bases, and 7 bases stayed unmatched. CDR1 and CDR2 (germline): SGHTA, FQGNSA. The CDR3 runs 16 residues.

This clone was observed once. The chain has TRBV7-9 and TRBJ2-5; no definite D call. The germline gives CDR1 SEHNR, CDR2 FQNEAQ (reference sequence). The CDR3 extends over 11 amino acids. Between the trimmed V and J ends, which lost 7 bases and 5 bases, there was a span of 8 bases. The CDR3 protein is CASMGRETQYF. DNA for the CDR3: TGTGCCAGCATGGGCAGGGAGACCCAGTACTTC.

J is TRBJ2-5 and V is TRBV5-4; 7 nucleotides match TRBD1. Germline CDR1 is SGHNT and CDR2 is YYREEE (reference sequence). V lost 4 bases to trimming and J lost 9 bases; unmatched junction nucleotides: 6. The length of the CDR3 is 12 residues. CDR3 in DNA: TGTGCCAGCAGCCCAGGGGGTAGGGCCCAGTACTTC. Translated: CASSPGGRAQYF.

There are a few counts of this clone. The rearrangement joins TRBV10-3 to TRBJ1-5; D not resolved. The CDR3 runs 17 residues. The V end lost 0 bases, the J end lost 1 base, and 13 bases lay between the germline ends. CDR1 and CDR2 (germline): ENHRY, SYGVKD. The DNA for the CDR3 is TGTGCCATCAGTGAGTCGATGGTGGCGCGGAGCAATCAGCCCCAGCATTTT. This codes for CAISESMVARSNQPQHF.

Relative to its sample, this clone is medium-sized. The chain recombines TRBV6-5 with TRBJ1-2, with TRBD1 matching over 10 bases. Germline V gene sequence: CDR1 MNHEY, CDR2 SVGAGI. Losses at the gene ends were 5 bases for V and 8 bases for J; bases not matched to a gene: 8. The CDR3 contains 14 residues. The CDR3 coding sequence is TGTGCCAGCAGTAAGGACAGGGGGATTGGAGGCTACACCTTC. Its translation is CASSKDRGIGGYTF.

In this sample, this clone turned up a few times. The chain recombines TRBV29-1 with TRBJ2-7; no clear D. V dropped 2 bases and J dropped 7 bases, with 12 bases sitting between them. CDR3 length: 12 amino acids. Germline CDR1 reads SQVTM; CDR2 reads ANQGSEA. The CDR3, as DNA: TGCAGCGTTGAATTTAACGGCGAGGAGCAGTACTTC. It yields the protein CSVEFNGEEQYF.

A few counts support this clone. The chain uses TRBV5-8 and TRBJ2-1; TRBD1 agrees at 9 bases. The CDR3 is 19 residues long. From germline, CDR1 is SGHTS and CDR2 YDEGEE. The V and J ends lost 4 bases and 0 bases, in that order; junction bases with no gene match: 14. The CDR3 DNA follows: TGTGCCAGCAGCCTACCGGGACAGGGTAACGGGGCCTCCTACAATGAGCAGTTCTTC. Its translation: CASSLPGQGNGASYNEQFF.

The chain is built from TRBV19 and TRBJ2-2; D possibly corresponds to TRBD1 (6 bases). The CDR3 spans 15 residues. Germline V lookup: CDR1 LNHDA, CDR2 SQIVND (reference sequence). Trimming removed 8 bases from V and 1 base from J, with 14 bases in between. The CDR3 loop reads CASSTGTMNTGELFF. The CDR3 coding sequence is TGTGCCAGTTCTACAGGGACCATGAACACCGGGGAGCTGTTTTTT. Full variable domain (rest looked up from reference TRBV19 and TRBJ2-2): DGGITQSPKYLFRKEGQNVTLSCEQNLNHDAMYWYRQDPGQGLRLIYYSQIVNDFQKGDIAEGYSVSREKKESFPLTVTSAQKNPTAFYLCASSTGTMNTGELFFGEGSRLTVL.

The rearrangement uses TRBV2 and TRBJ2-2; no clear D. V shed 1 base and J shed 4 bases, with 13 bases lying between them. The germline CDR1 and CDR2 sequences are SNHLY and FYNNEI. This CDR3 spans 16 amino acids. CDR3 nucleotides: TGTGCCAGCAGTGAAGTAGGGTGGTTCCTCACCGGGGAGCTGTTTTTT. This codes for CASSEVGWFLTGELFF.

The chain has TRBV6-5 and TRBJ2-1; the match to TRBD2 covers 11 bases. CDR1 MNHEY and CDR2 SVGAGI come from the germline V gene. The V and J ends lost 2 bases and 6 bases, in that order; junction bases with no gene match: 3. The CDR3 extends over 15 amino acids. CDR3 sequence: CASSYKLAGVNEQFF. The CDR3, as DNA: TGTGCCAGCAGTTACAAACTAGCGGGGGTCAATGAGCAGTTCTTC.

This clone has only one observation. The chain joins TRBV28 to TRBJ1-1; 7 positions match TRBD1. J was trimmed by 0 bases and V by 1 base; bases with no gene match: 5. Germline lookup yields CDR1 MDHEN and CDR2 SYDVKM. CDR3 size: 16 residues. This chain's CDR3 is CASSLSWQGVNTEAFF. CDR3 bases: TGTGCCAGCAGTTTATCCTGGCAGGGGGTGAACACTGAAGCTTTCTTT. Full variable domain (missing parts from reference TRBV28 and TRBJ1-1): DVKVTQSSRYLVKRTGEKVFLECVQDMDHENMFWYRQDPGLGLRLIYFSYDVKMKEKGDIPEGYSVSREKKERFSLILESASTNQTSMYLCASSLSWQGVNTEAFFGQGTRLTVV.